These T cell receptor beta chains were read from a single sample in a study of neurological immune-mediated disorders. TCRdb re-called the 5' RACE reads with MiXCR, one entry per CDR3 protein. The table has more than 45,000 distinct CDR3 sequences, about an eighth seen once. The sequencing input was PBMCs. The receptors stem from a man aged 55-75 years in good health. The CDR3 runs from the conserved cysteine through the conserved F or W. A D gene is named only where the DNA matches it firmly. The listing skips clone size in some rows; elsewhere it reads once, few, many or a size class.

V gene: TRBV4-3
D gene: TRBD1
clone size: many
J gene: TRBJ2-3
CDR3 DNA: TGCGCCAGCAGCCAACTCGGACAGGGGGGCACAGATACGCAGTATTTT
CDR3 protein: CASSQLGQGGTDTQYF

V gene: TRBV9
D gene: .
clone size: many
J gene: TRBJ1-6
CDR3 DNA: TGTGCCAGCAGCTCAACAGGGACGGCCTATAATTCACCCCTCCACTTT
CDR3 protein: CASSSTGTAYNSPLHF

V gene: TRBV3-1
D gene: .
clone size: many
J gene: TRBJ1-1
CDR3 DNA: TGTGCCAGCAGCCAGGGGTTGGGATCGAACACTGAAGCTTTCTTT
CDR3 protein: CASSQGLGSNTEAFF

V gene: TRBV6-5
D gene: .
clone size: few
J gene: TRBJ1-1
CDR3 DNA: TGTGCCAGCAGTTACCAGCCAGGGAGGGCTGAAGCTTTCTTT
CDR3 protein: CASSYQPGRAEAFF

V gene: TRBV20-1
D gene: .
clone size: many
J gene: TRBJ1-4
CDR3 DNA: TGCAGTGCTAGATTGGCAGATAATGAAAAACTGTTTTTT
CDR3 protein: CSARLADNEKLFF

V gene: TRBV2
D gene: TRBD2
clone size: many
J gene: TRBJ2-5
CDR3 DNA: TGTGCCAGCAGTGAAGTCCGTCTTACTAGCGGGGGTCGAAAGACCCAGTACTTC
CDR3 protein: CASSEVRLTSGGRKTQYF

V gene: TRBV12-3/TRBV12-4
D gene: .
clone size: .
J gene: TRBJ2-7
CDR3 DNA: TGTGCCAGCAGTCCTCGGGCCCTGTCCTACGAGCAGTACTTC
CDR3 protein: CASSPRALSYEQYF

V gene: TRBV5-1
D gene: .
clone size: many
J gene: TRBJ2-7
CDR3 DNA: TGCGCCAGCAGCTTGTTTTCGGACAGCCTCTCCTACGAGCAGTACTTC
CDR3 protein: CASSLFSDSLSYEQYF

V gene: TRBV20-1
D gene: .
clone size: many
J gene: TRBJ2-3
CDR3 DNA: TGCAGTGCTAAGAGACTCACAGATACGCAGTATTTT
CDR3 protein: CSAKRLTDTQYF

V gene: TRBV3-1
D gene: .
clone size: many
J gene: TRBJ1-1
CDR3 DNA: TGTGCCAGCAGCCAAGCAGGGTTTTTCACTGAAGCTTTCTTT
CDR3 protein: CASSQAGFFTEAFF

V gene: TRBV29-1
D gene: .
clone size: many
J gene: TRBJ2-3
CDR3 DNA: TGCAGCGCTACTGGAGGTTCGGATACGCAGTATTTT
CDR3 protein: CSATGGSDTQYF

V gene: TRBV7-9
D gene: TRBD2
clone size: many
J gene: TRBJ2-1
CDR3 DNA: TGTGCCAGCAGCCCCCCACTAGCGGAGTACAATGAGCAGTTCTTC
CDR3 protein: CASSPPLAEYNEQFF

V gene: TRBV5-1
D gene: .
clone size: many
J gene: TRBJ1-2
CDR3 DNA: TGCGCCAGCAGCTTGGAAGCGGCGGATGGCTATGGCTACACCTTC
CDR3 protein: CASSLEAADGYGYTF

V gene: TRBV7-8
D gene: .
clone size: many
J gene: TRBJ1-1
CDR3 DNA: TGTGCCAGCAGCCTCGGGACCACACAGAACACTGAAGCTTTCTTT
CDR3 protein: CASSLGTTQNTEAFF

V gene: TRBV20-1
D gene: .
clone size: many
J gene: TRBJ2-3
CDR3 DNA: TGCAGTGCTAGGTCCGGGTTTAGCACAGATACGCAGTATTTT
CDR3 protein: CSARSGFSTDTQYF

V gene: TRBV6-2/TRBV6-3
D gene: TRBD1
clone size: many
J gene: TRBJ2-1
CDR3 DNA: TGTGCCAGCAGTAGAGATCCTCGGGACAGGGGCCGATCTGAGGCTTTC
CDR3 protein: CASSRDPRDRGRSEAF

V gene: TRBV20-1
D gene: TRBD2
clone size: many
J gene: TRBJ2-3
CDR3 DNA: TGCAGTGCCCCACCGGGACTAGCGGGTGCTAGCACAGATACGCAGTATTTT
CDR3 protein: CSAPPGLAGASTDTQYF

V gene: TRBV27
D gene: TRBD2
clone size: many
J gene: TRBJ2-1
CDR3 DNA: TGTGCCAGCAGTTTATCGGCTAGCGGGGGGGCTTGGGAGCAGTTCTTC
CDR3 protein: CASSLSASGGAWEQFF

V gene: TRBV3-1
D gene: .
clone size: .
J gene: TRBJ1-1
CDR3 DNA: TGTGCCAGCAGCCGGACTAGAGGCGCGGAGACTGAAGCTTTCTTT
CDR3 protein: CASSRTRGAETEAFF

V gene: TRBV20-1
D gene: .
clone size: many
J gene: TRBJ2-7
CDR3 DNA: TGCAGTGCTAGGGGATGGGGGGGCAATCCTTACGAGCAGTACTTC
CDR3 protein: CSARGWGGNPYEQYF